Described below is a single T cell receptor beta chain sequence and its context. Its antigen is unknown. The assay was run at survey level. Up to 500,000 reads were sequenced per sample. Libraries were prepared by immunoSEQ multiplex PCR; TCRdb keeps only in-frame clonotypes and omits some of them. Of under 50,000 clones in the sample, around 79% are singletons; the top ten hold about 4%. The V gene's germline CDR1 is KGHSH and CDR2 LQKENI. Trimming cost V 2 bases and J 0 bases, with 14 bases left between them. The CDR3 has 17 residues. The source of the sample is a study of pediatric ulcerative colitis. Regarding the study as a whole: Rectal repertoires separated controls, mild-moderate and acute severe colitis. Ulcerative colitis patients shared more blood-rectal clones than controls.

Rectal tissue came from one to two pinch biopsies taken at colonoscopy. The rearrangement uses TRBV18 and TRBJ1-3; TRBD1 is a possible D gene (6 bases). This clonotype originated in a girl aged 5 to 17 with moderate ulcerative colitis. What was sequenced was gut tissue. The CDR3 sequence is CASSPLDSQHSGNTIYF. CDR3 coding DNA: TGTGCCAGCTCACCATTGGACAGCCAACACTCTGGAAACACCATATATTTT.